Listed below are T cell receptor beta chains from one sample, sequenced in a study of cytomegalovirus exposure and HLA in healthy donors. Libraries were prepared by immunoSEQ multiplex PCR; TCRdb keeps only in-frame clonotypes and omits some of them. The sample comprises 200,000 to 250,000 clones, 75% to 80% of which are singletons, and around 2% rests with the top ten. Sequenced input: PBMCs. Receptor source: a young man in good health and CMV-seronegative. Each CDR3 is given with its conserved first and last residue. A D gene is named only where the DNA matches it firmly. A clone size is listed for some rows: how often the clone was seen (once, few, many), or a class if it is expanded.

D	size	V	J	DNA	CDR3
.	.	TRBV5-1	TRBJ2-7	TGCGCCAGCAGCTTGGATTCCAACCGAGCCTACGAGCAGTACTTC	CASSLDSNRAYEQYF
.	once	TRBV6-6	TRBJ1-2	TGTGCCAGCAGTTACGGACAGCTATATGGCTACACCTTC	CASSYGQLYGYTF
TRBD1	.	TRBV7-6	TRBJ1-5	TGTGCCAGCAGCTTACTGGGACAGGGGGTCGAAGGCAATCAGCCCCAGCATTTT	CASSLLGQGVEGNQPQHF
.	once	TRBV11-2	TRBJ2-7	TGTGCCAGCAGCTTGATTAGCCTTCACTACGAGCAGTACTTC	CASSLISLHYEQYF
.	.	TRBV11-2	TRBJ2-7	TGTGCCAGCAGCTTCGAAGCGGTGCTTTCCTACGAGCAGTACTTC	CASSFEAVLSYEQYF
TRBD2	.	TRBV4-2	TRBJ2-2	TGTGCCAGCAGCCAAGATATAACTAGCGGGGGGCCCACCGGGGAGCTGTTTTTT	CASSQDITSGGPTGELFF
TRBD2	.	TRBV4-1	TRBJ2-3	TGCGCCAGCAGCCTCCTAGCGGGGGGGCAAGATACGCAGTATTTT	CASSLLAGGQDTQYF
TRBD2	.	TRBV7-2	TRBJ2-5	TGTGCCAGCAGTAGCGGGGGGGCATCGGAGACCCAGTACTTC	CASSSGGASETQYF
.	.	TRBV5-5	TRBJ1-5	TGTGCCAGCAGCTTGGCCTTATCGAGAATGGAGCCCCAGCATTTT	CASSLALSRMEPQHF
TRBD2	.	TRBV6-5	TRBJ2-5	TGTGCCAGCAGTAAGCGGGATCAAGAGACCCAGTACTTC	CASSKRDQETQYF
.	.	TRBV27	TRBJ2-7	TGTGCCAGCGGACACAGCCACGAGCAGTACTTC	CASGHSHEQYF
TRBD1	.	TRBV5-4	TRBJ1-1	TGTGCCAGCAGCGCGACGACAGGGGTCTCGGGAGAAGCTTTCTTT	CASSATTGVSGEAFF
TRBD1	.	TRBV5-1	TRBJ1-1	TGCGCCAGCAGCTCGGGACAGGGTGGCACTGAAGCTTTCTTT	CASSSGQGGTEAFF
.	once	TRBV7-9	TRBJ2-2	TGTGCCAGCAGCTCCCCTGCCGGGGAGCTGTTTTTT	CASSSPAGELFF
.	few	TRBV4-3	TRBJ2-3	TGCGCCAGCAGCCAAGATGAGGCTAGCCCAACAGATACGCAGTATTTT	CASSQDEASPTDTQYF
TRBD1	.	TRBV7-9	TRBJ1-1	TGTGCCAGCAGCTTAGGAGGACAGGGGAACACTGAAGCTTTCTTT	CASSLGGQGNTEAFF
.	.	TRBV18	TRBJ1-1	TGTGCCAGCTCACCAACTGGGGGAGGACAAGCCGACGAAGCTTTCTTT	CASSPTGGGQADEAFF
TRBD2	.	TRBV9	TRBJ2-7	TGTGCCAGCAGCCCAGGGACGGGGGGGCCCCTACACGAGCAGTACTTC	CASSPGTGGPLHEQYF
.	.	TRBV18	TRBJ2-4	TGTGCCAGCTCACCGCGGCTAGATCCCAAAAACATTCAGTACTTC	CASSPRLDPKNIQYF
TRBD1	.	TRBV7-9	TRBJ1-2	TGTGCCAGCAGCTTAGAAGATAGGGGGCGCTATGGCTACACCTTC	CASSLEDRGRYGYTF
TRBD1	.	TRBV18	TRBJ2-1	TGTGCCAGCTCACCGGGGACAGGGCCCTTGTTCTTC	CASSPGTGPLFF
.	.	TRBV6-5	TRBJ1-1	TGTGCCAGCAGCCAGACAGGAAACACTGAAGCTTTCTTT	CASSQTGNTEAFF
.	.	TRBV28	TRBJ1-3	TGTGCCAGCAGTACCCCGACAGTCTCTGGAAACACCATATATTTT	CASSTPTVSGNTIYF
TRBD2	.	TRBV6-1	TRBJ2-2	TGTGCCAGCGTGGGACTAGCGAGCACCGGGGAGCTGTTTTTT	CASVGLASTGELFF
.	.	TRBV19	TRBJ2-7	TGTGCCAGTAGCGCCGGGGGACGTTCGGTCTACGAGCAGTACTTC	CASSAGGRSVYEQYF
.	.	TRBV9	TRBJ1-1	TGTGCCAGCAGCGCAGAAGGGTATACGGGACTCCACACTGAAGCTTTCTTT	CASSAEGYTGLHTEAFF
TRBD2	.	TRBV7-8	TRBJ2-3	TGTGCCAGCAGCGCGGTAGGAGCGGGGGGAGATACGCAGTATTTT	CASSAVGAGGDTQYF
.	.	TRBV15	TRBJ1-1	TGTGCCACCAGCAGACCCACACACAGGGTGGATAACACTGAAGCTTTCTTT	CATSRPTHRVDNTEAFF
.	.	TRBV6-1	TRBJ2-7	TGTGCCAGCAGTTCATCAGGCCCCCACGAGCAGTACTTC	CASSSSGPHEQYF
TRBD2	.	TRBV4-3	TRBJ2-3	TGCGCCAGCAGCCAACCAGTGGCGGGAGGAGGGGGATTAGGGGATACGCAGTATTTT	CASSQPVAGGGGLGDTQYF
TRBD2	.	TRBV11-2	TRBJ2-3	TGTGCCAGCAGCTCCCGGAGAGCGGGAGGATCTAGCACAGATACGCAGTATTTT	CASSSRRAGGSSTDTQYF
TRBD2	.	TRBV4-3	TRBJ2-7	TGCGCCAGCAGCCAAGAGGGGGTGGGAGGGAGCTACGAGCAGTACTTC	CASSQEGVGGSYEQYF
TRBD1	many	TRBV28	TRBJ1-1	TGTGCCAGCAGAGAGACAGGGATTTCTGAAGCTTTCTTT	CASRETGISEAFF
.	.	TRBV20-1	TRBJ2-1	TGCAGTGCCCTAGAGCTCGAGCAGTTCTTC	CSALELEQFF
.	.	TRBV6-6	TRBJ2-7	TGTGCCAGCAGTTACCAGGATCCCAACGAGCAGTACTTC	CASSYQDPNEQYF
TRBD1	.	TRBV14	TRBJ1-2	TGTGCCAGCAGCTGGACAGGGAGTAACTATGGCTACACCTTC	CASSWTGSNYGYTF
.	.	TRBV7-2	TRBJ1-3	TGTGCCAGCAGCTTCGGAGGGTCAGACACCATATATTTT	CASSFGGSDTIYF
.	once	TRBV2	TRBJ1-2	TGTGCCAGTTCAGGGCAGAGACGCAGTAATGGCTACACCTTC	CASSGQRRSNGYTF
TRBD2	.	TRBV7-2	TRBJ2-7	TGTGCCAGCAGCTCCCTGGGGGGGAGCTCCTACGAGCAGTACTTC	CASSSLGGSSYEQYF
TRBD1	.	TRBV7-9	TRBJ1-6	TGTGCCAGCAGCTTGGCACAGGGGACGGGGGATTCACCCCTCCACTTT	CASSLAQGTGDSPLHF
.	few	TRBV4-3	TRBJ1-3	TGCGCCAGCAGCCAAGATTACCGAGACTCTGGAAACACCATATATTTT	CASSQDYRDSGNTIYF
.	.	TRBV7-2	TRBJ2-5	TGTGCCAGCAGCTTAGGGGGTAGCGGACTTGGGGCCACACACTTC	CASSLGGSGLGATHF
TRBD2	.	TRBV6-5	TRBJ2-1	TGTGCCAGCAGTTACTGGCGGGGGAACAATGAGCAGTTCTTC	CASSYWRGNNEQFF
.	.	TRBV7-9	TRBJ2-7	TGTGCCAGCAGCTTAGTTAATCTAGTCCCATCCTACGAGCAGTACTTC	CASSLVNLVPSYEQYF
TRBD1	.	TRBV15	TRBJ1-4	TGTGCCACCAGCAGAACGAGGACAGGGGGCGAAAAACTGTTTTTT	CATSRTRTGGEKLFF
.	.	TRBV9	TRBJ1-4	TGTGCCAGCAGCGTAGCGGGAGGAGGAGAAAAACTGTTTTTT	CASSVAGGGEKLFF
TRBD1	few	TRBV7-9	TRBJ1-2	TGTGCCAGCAGTGGACAGGGTAACTATGGCTACACCTTC	CASSGQGNYGYTF
TRBD2	.	TRBV7-2	TRBJ2-7	TGTGCCAGCAGCCGCCCTAGCGGAGAGCAGTACTTC	CASSRPSGEQYF
TRBD1	once	TRBV28	TRBJ1-1	TGTGCCAGCAGTATTAACAGGGGGCTTAGAACTGAAGCTTTCTTT	CASSINRGLRTEAFF
.	many	TRBV4-1	TRBJ2-1	TGCGCCAGCAGCCAAGGTCTAGGGGGTGAGGGCAATGAGCAGTTCTTC	CASSQGLGGEGNEQFF
.	.	TRBV7-3	TRBJ1-1	TGTGCCAGCAGCCAGGGACAAATGAACACTGAAGCTTTCTTT	CASSQGQMNTEAFF
.	.	TRBV19	TRBJ2-7	TGTGCCACGACGAACAGGGACGACTACGAGCAGTACTTC	CATTNRDDYEQYF
.	.	TRBV6-1	TRBJ2-3	TGTGCCAGCAGTGTATTCACAGATACGCAGTATTTT	CASSVFTDTQYF
.	.	TRBV28	TRBJ2-2	TGTGCCAGCGGAGGCGGGACGCGCGACACCGGGGAGCTGTTTTTT	CASGGGTRDTGELFF
.	.	TRBV12-5	TRBJ1-3	TGTGCTAGTGGTAACCGGGACACAGGAAACACCATATATTTT	CASGNRDTGNTIYF
TRBD2	.	TRBV7-2	TRBJ2-2	TGTGCCAGCAGCTTAAAAGTCGGGCGGGAGCTGCGCACCGGGGAGCTGTTTTTT	CASSLKVGRELRTGELFF
.	.	TRBV9	TRBJ2-1	TGTGCCAGCAGTACCCCTACAGGGACTACAAGCTCCTACAATGAGCAGTTCTTC	CASSTPTGTTSSYNEQFF
TRBD1	.	TRBV5-5	TRBJ1-5	TGTGCCAGCAGCCGTACAGGGGGAGGAGGCAATCAGCCCCAGCATTTT	CASSRTGGGGNQPQHF
.	.	TRBV13	TRBJ1-3	TGTGCCAGCAGCTTAGAGGAGAATGGAAACACCATATATTTT	CASSLEENGNTIYF
.	.	TRBV12-5	TRBJ1-1	TGTGCTAGTGGTCCTTCACAGGGAAGGGTTCCTGAAGCTTTCTTT	CASGPSQGRVPEAFF